The 20 T cell receptor beta chains reported below all come from one sample, sequenced in a study of early T cells in non-severe SARS-CoV-2 infection (dated by TCRdb to the early 2020s). To prepare the library, 5' RACE was applied. The instrument was a NextSeq 500. Using fastp trimming at Q25 and MiXCR clonotype assembly, TCRdb reanalyzed the public sequencing data and kept in-frame beta chains. Every entry covers one CDR3 protein and lists the most common genes and DNA from its rows. The sample table contains tens of thousands of distinct CDR3 sequences; only one count was recorded for about an eighth of them. Roughly 3% of the sample is held by the ten biggest clonotypes. The sequencing sample was made of whole blood. The receptors stem from an adult who was a healthcare worker with PCR-confirmed SARS-CoV-2 infection or an uninfected control (not recorded which).

This chain connects TRBV11-2 to TRBJ2-7; 10 bases map to TRBD2. CDR3 length equals 14 residues. The junction had 3 bases not matched to a gene; V was cut back by 6 bases and J by 1 base. CDR1 is SGHAT and CDR2 is FQNNGV in the germline V gene. The CDR3 here is CASRRTSGSYEQYF. CDR3 DNA sequence: TGTGCCAGCAGACGGACTAGCGGATCCTACGAGCAGTACTTC.

This clonotype was counted ten times or more. V is TRBV28 and J is TRBJ2-7; TRBD2 aligns across 7 bases. The V gene's germline CDR1 is MDHEN and CDR2 SYDVKM. The CDR3 spans 14 residues. V was pared by 5 bases and J by 2 bases, with 6 bases of the junction left unmatched. The CDR3 region has the DNA TGTGCCAGCAGTCCCCGGCTAGCGGCCTACGAGCAGTACTTC. Protein: CASSPRLAAYEQYF.

This clonotype was seen a handful of times. The rearrangement links TRBV7-3 to TRBJ1-1, with D uncertain. From germline, CDR1 is SGHTA and CDR2 FQGTGA. This CDR3 has 15 residues. V was clipped by 5 bases and J by 1 base, with 14 bases between them. CDR3 sequence reads: CASSPREGWNTEAFF. In DNA form, the CDR3 reads TGTGCCAGCAGCCCCCGGGAGGGTTGGAACACTGAAGCTTTCTTT. Variable domain in full (rest from reference TRBV7-3 and TRBJ1-1): GAGVSQTPSNKVTEKGKYVELRCDPISGHTALYWYRQSLGQGPEFLIYFQGTGAADDSGLPNDRFFAVRPEGSVSTLKIQRTERGDSAVYLCASSPREGWNTEAFFGQGTRLTVV.

This clonotype was seen a few times. The rearrangement uses TRBV7-6 and TRBJ2-1; D gene unclear. Looked up from germline, CDR1 is SGHVS and CDR2 is FNYEAQ. The CDR3 spans 14 residues. V was shortened by 5 bases and J by 0 bases, with 8 bases between the two germline ends. The CDR3 protein is CASSRRSSYNEQFF. CDR3 nucleotide sequence: TGTGCCAGCAGCCGACGAAGCTCCTACAATGAGCAGTTCTTC.

V and J are TRBV18 and TRBJ1-1; possibly TRBD1 for D (5 bases). V lost 6 bases to trimming and J lost 5 bases, with 19 bases between them. The germline CDR1 and CDR2 sequences are KGHSH and LQKENI. There are 15 residues in the CDR3. CDR3 loop: CASSPGFLGGTEAFF. Written as DNA, the CDR3 is TGTGCCAGCTCCCCTGGGTTCTTGGGGGGGACTGAAGCTTTCTTT.

This clonotype was detected a few times. The CDR3 here is CASSGGSPYNEQFF. The CDR3 DNA is TGCGCCAGCTCCGGGGGGAGTCCCTACAATGAGCAGTTCTTC. V usage is TRBV10-1 and J usage is TRBJ2-1; 7 bases line up with TRBD2. After removal of 8 bases from V and 2 bases from J, the junction contained 6 bases not matched to a gene. Germline lookup yields CDR1 WNHNN and CDR2 SYGVQD (reference sequence). CDR3 length equals 14 residues.

This clonotype was counted between two and nine times. J is TRBJ1-4 and V is TRBV7-8; TRBD1 is a possible D gene (6 bases). This CDR3 is built from 15 residues. Looked up from germline, CDR1 is SGHVS and CDR2 is FQNEAQ. V shed 1 base and J shed 7 bases, with 13 bases lying between them. The CDR3: CASSLVAGEGEKLFF. In nucleotides, the CDR3 is TGTGCCAGCAGCTTAGTGGCAGGGGAGGGTGAAAAACTGTTTTTT. The whole variable domain, remainder taken from reference TRBV7-8 and TRBJ1-4, is GAGVSQSPRYKVAKRGQDVALRCDPISGHVSLFWYQQALGQGPEFLTYFQNEAQLDKSGLPSDRFFAERPEGSVSTLKIQRTQQEDSAVYLCASSLVAGEGEKLFFGSGTQLSVL.

A few counts support this clonotype. The chain has TRBV20-1 and TRBJ1-1; possibly TRBD1 for D (5 bases). The CDR3 covers 13 residues. Trimming left V 5 bases short and J 0 bases short, with 10 bases between. Germline values: CDR1 DFQATT, CDR2 SNEGSKA (reference sequence). The CDR3 region has the DNA TGCAGTGCTCGGGGACTCTTGAACACTGAAGCTTTCTTT. As protein: CSARGLLNTEAFF.

The CDR3 reads CASSLEGSYEQYF. The CDR3 DNA follows: TGTGCCAGCAGCTTAGAAGGCAGCTACGAGCAGTACTTC. The rearrangement uses TRBV13 and TRBJ2-7; D call uncertain. Germline CDR1 PRHDT, CDR2 FYEKMQ (reference sequence). Trimming removed 1 base at V and 3 bases at J, with 7 bases between. The CDR3 has 13 amino acids.

This clonotype was picked up many times. V gene TRBV7-9 combines with J gene TRBJ1-1, with a possible D match to TRBD1 (5 bases). In germline, CDR1 is SEHNR, CDR2 FQNEAQ (reference sequence). The V end was cut by 1 base, the J end by 1 base, with 10 bases between. The CDR3 runs to 15 residues. CDR3 sequence: CASSLEWQGNTEAFF. The CDR3 DNA is TGTGCCAGCAGCTTAGAGTGGCAGGGGAACACTGAAGCTTTCTTT.

Here the CDR3 reads CASVRPPPGSAGQETQYF. The CDR3 DNA reads as TGTGCCAGCGTCAGACCCCCACCCGGGTCTGCGGGCCAAGAGACCCAGTACTTC. The gene calls are TRBV6-1 and TRBJ2-5; TRBD2 is a possible D gene (5 bases). CDR1 is MNHNS, CDR2 SASEGT, per germline. The CDR3 has 18 amino acids. Deletions cut 8 bases from V and 1 base from J, with 26 bases between.

This rearrangement joins TRBV9 to TRBJ2-5, with D possibly TRBD1 on 6 matching bases. The germline V and J ends were trimmed by 4 bases and 1 base, with 11 bases remaining between them. The CDR3 runs to 14 residues. CDR1 and CDR2 (germline): SGDLS, YYNGEE. CDR3: CASSPTGFQETQYF. The CDR3, as DNA: TGTGCCAGCAGCCCGACAGGCTTCCAAGAGACCCAGTACTTC. Using reference TRBV9 and TRBJ2-5 for the parts outside the CDR3, the full variable domain is DSGVTQTPKHLITATGQRVTLRCSPRSGDLSVYWYQQSLDQGLQFLIQYYNGEERAKGNILERFSAQQFPDLHSELNLSSLELGDSALYFCASSPTGFQETQYFGPGTRLLVL.

A single count supports this clonotype. This may stem from a read error, because a much larger clone lies one nucleotide away. The gene calls are TRBV4-1 and TRBJ2-1; D is possibly TRBD1 (6 bases). The CDR3 extends over 16 amino acids. CDR1 is MGHRA and CDR2 is YSYEKL in the germline V gene. The CDR3 region is CTSSQARTVSYNEQFF. The CDR3 nucleotides are TGCACCAGCAGCCAGGCCCGGACAGTCTCCTACAATGAGCAGTTCTTC.

This clonotype was observed at least ten times. The V call is TRBV9, the J call TRBJ2-3, with TRBD2 identical over 9 bases. J gave up 5 bases and V 0 bases, and 4 bases lay outside the gene matches. Germline assignment: CDR1 SGDLS and CDR2 YYNGEE. The CDR3 runs 15 residues. The CDR3, as DNA: TGTGCCAGCAGCGTAGGGTCTAGCGGGATAGATACGCAGTATTTT. Protein product: CASSVGSSGIDTQYF.

The chain couples TRBV12-3 or TRBV12-4 to TRBJ2-2; possibly TRBD1 for D (5 bases). This CDR3 has 14 amino acids. Trimming left V 0 bases short and J 7 bases short, with 9 bases between. As DNA, the CDR3 is TGTGCCAGCAGTTTAGCGGCAGGGCGCGGGGAGCTGTTTTTT. This sequence encodes CASSLAAGRGELFF.

This clonotype occurred a few times. The rearrangement joins TRBV7-8 to TRBJ1-3; TRBD1 is a possible D gene (6 bases). Germline assignment: CDR1 SGHVS and CDR2 FQNEAQ. Trimming removed 1 base from V and 3 bases from J, with 10 bases in between. The CDR3 sequence is 15 residues long. The CDR3 sequence: CASSLVPRGGNTIYF. Here the CDR3 DNA reads TGTGCCAGCAGCTTAGTTCCCAGGGGTGGAAACACCATATATTTT.

DNA for the CDR3: TGTGCCAGCAGCTTAGATCTCGGGAGGCAGTTCTTC. It specifies CASSLDLGRQFF. This chain uses TRBV11-2 with TRBJ2-1; perhaps TRBD2 as D (6 bases). The germline V gene encodes CDR1 SGHAT and CDR2 FQNNGV. With 0 bases removed from V and 12 bases from J, the gap between germline ends came to 9 bases. The CDR3 covers 12 residues.

The chain has TRBV4-1 and TRBJ2-1; 7 nucleotides match TRBD2. The CDR3 contains 16 residues. The J segment lost 1 base and the V segment lost 2 bases, leaving 5 bases of the junction unmatched. Germline CDR1 reads MGHRA; CDR2 reads YSYEKL. The chain's CDR3 is CASSQPTRGSYNEQFF. In nucleotides, the CDR3 is TGCGCCAGCAGCCAACCTACGCGGGGGTCCTACAATGAGCAGTTCTTC.

The V and J genes are TRBV9 and TRBJ2-5; 7 bases are shared with TRBD1. This CDR3 has 15 residues. Losses at the gene ends were 6 bases for V and 2 bases for J; bases not matched to a gene: 10. CDR1 and CDR2 (germline): SGDLS, YYNGEE. CDR3 protein: CASNIQGTPQETQYF. Written as DNA, the CDR3 is TGTGCCAGCAACATACAGGGGACACCTCAAGAGACCCAGTACTTC.

This clonotype came up a few times. This sequence joins TRBV7-9 and TRBJ2-1; 10 bases align to TRBD1. The V gene's germline CDR1 is SEHNR and CDR2 FQNEAQ (reference sequence). This CDR3 contains 15 residues. The V gene end was trimmed by 5 bases and the J gene end by 4 bases; junction bases not matched to a gene: 5. DNA of the CDR3: TGTGCCAGCAGCAGGCGGACAGGGGGTTACAATGAGCAGTTCTTC. Its translation is CASSRRTGGYNEQFF.